The 7 T cell receptor beta chains given below trace back to one sample, sequenced in a study of blood T cell repertoires in COVID-19. Some clones are missing from TCRdb's copy, which holds only in-frame ones; the method was immunoSEQ multiplex PCR. The sample consists of under 450,000 clones, roughly 88% of them appearing once. Specimen: peripheral blood. These TCRs come from a woman aged 50 to 65 with COVID-19, enrolled during active disease.

This clone has a single count. The chain joins TRBV2 to TRBJ1-5; 7 bases are shared with TRBD1. J lost 1 base, V lost 3 bases, and 6 bases had no gene match. CDR3 length: 16 amino acids. The germline CDR1 and CDR2 sequences are SNHLY and FYNNEI. The CDR3: CASSERQGVSNQPQHF. CDR3 nucleotides: TGTGCCAGCAGTGAGCGACAGGGTGTGAGCAATCAGCCCCAGCATTTT.

The rearrangement uses TRBV19 and TRBJ2-1; 15 nucleotides match TRBD2. Germline V gene sequence: CDR1 LNHDA, CDR2 SQIVND (reference sequence). Trimming cost V 3 bases and J 14 bases; bases outside gene matches: 8. This CDR3 has 15 amino acids. CDR3 DNA: TGTGCCAGTAGTATTGGGACTAGCGGGGGGACTCCGAAGTTCTTC. It yields the protein CASSIGTSGGTPKFF.

The chain combines TRBV11-1 with TRBJ2-7, with 8 bases matching TRBD1. This CDR3 contains 15 residues. The junction had 11 bases not matched to a gene; V was cut back by 3 bases and J by 7 bases. Germline V CDR1 and CDR2: SGHAT, FQDESV (reference sequence). CDR3 protein: CASSLTGTGLWEQYF. The CDR3 DNA follows: TGTGCCAGCAGCTTGACCGGGACAGGTTTGTGGGAGCAGTACTTC.

A single count supports this clone. An end of the junction does not agree with germline; a read error may underlie this. The chain recombines TRBV7-9 with TRBJ2-3; D remains ambiguous. Germline V gene lookup returns CDR1 SEHNR and CDR2 FQNEAQ (reference sequence). This CDR3 region has 12 residues. The CDR3 nucleotides read TGTGCCAGCAGCTCCCACACAGATGCGCAGTATTTT. Residues: CASSSHTDAQYF.

This rearrangement joins TRBV10-1 to TRBJ1-4, with D perhaps matching TRBD1 (5 bases). Germline CDR1 reads WNHNN; CDR2 reads SYGVQD (reference sequence). CDR3 length equals 11 residues. V was pared by 4 bases and J by 15 bases, with 12 bases between. In nucleotides, the CDR3 is TGCGCCAGCAGTGGGCAGGGAGGAGTGTTTTTT. Translated, it gives CASSGQGGVFF.

The chain combines TRBV12-3 or TRBV12-4 with TRBJ2-1, with 7 bases identical to TRBD2. J gave up 10 bases and V 8 bases, and 5 bases lay outside the gene matches. The CDR3 runs to 11 residues. CDR3 residues: CASGGGYEQFF. The CDR3 DNA follows: TGTGCCAGCGGGGGGGGATACGAGCAGTTCTTC.

The V and J genes are TRBV5-4 and TRBJ2-1; D may be TRBD2 (6 bases). This CDR3 contains 16 residues. V was trimmed by 4 bases and J by 5 bases, leaving 19 bases between them. CDR1 is SGHNT, CDR2 YYREEE, per germline (reference sequence). CDR3 DNA sequence: TGTGCCAGCAGCCAAGAGGCGAGCGGGTGGGACAATGAGCAGTTCTTC. Its translation: CASSQEASGWDNEQFF.